Presented here are 6 T cell receptor beta chains from one specimen sequenced in a study of blood T cells in healthy people across ages (dated by TCRdb to about 2015). Libraries came from 5' RACE. Sequencer: Illumina HiSeq 2500. The second PCR ran for roughly 7 to 11 cycles and used a J-beta primer mix along with a sample-barcoded 5' primer. In TCRdb, the public reads were trimmed at Q25 with fastp and aligned with MiXCR, with productive beta chains retained. Rows merge per CDR3 protein into single entries with the most common DNA and genes. The table for this sample lists some 1.6 million distinct CDR3 sequences; about 32% of them were counted only once. The ten largest clones capture around 11% of the sample. The sample consisted of blood. These receptor sequences come from a woman in her twenties or thirties in good health.

The CDR3 nucleotides read TGTGCCAGCAGTGGAGGGGGAGGACAGTCCACCTCCTACGAGCAGTACTTC. It encodes CASSGGGGQSTSYEQYF. The chain joins TRBV25-1 to TRBJ2-7, with D perhaps matching TRBD1 or TRBD2 (6 bases each). The CDR3 runs to 17 residues. Trimming took 4 bases from V and 0 from J, leaving 19 bases between them. The germline gives CDR1 MGHDK, CDR2 SYGVNS.

This rearrangement joins TRBV25-1 to TRBJ2-5; D possibly corresponds to TRBD2 (5 bases). The germline gives CDR1 MGHDK, CDR2 SYGVNS. V gave up 6 bases and J gave up 0 bases, with 5 bases separating them. CDR3 size: 12 residues. CDR3 sequence (DNA): TGTGCCAGCAGGGACTACCAAGAGACCCAGTACTTC. This translates into CASRDYQETQYF.

This chain connects TRBV28 to TRBJ1-2, with TRBD1 matching over 9 bases. Trimming took 6 bases from V and 4 from J; bases not matched to a gene: 15. CDR1 and CDR2 from the germline V gene are MDHEN and SYDVKM. The CDR3 covers 17 residues. The CDR3 spells CASSRTGEFEAGYGYTF. CDR3 nucleotide sequence: TGTGCCAGCAGCCGGACAGGGGAATTTGAGGCGGGCTATGGCTACACCTTC.

V gene TRBV29-1 combines with J gene TRBJ1-1; D is unclear. Between the trimmed V and J ends, which lost 7 bases and 2 bases, there was a span of 8 bases. The germline gives CDR1 SQVTM, CDR2 ANQGSEA. CDR3 length: 11 residues. As DNA, the CDR3 is TGCAGCGCCATAGCCAACACTGAAGCTTTCTTT. This codes for CSAIANTEAFF.

This clonotype was detected only a few times. The chain carries TRBV27 and TRBJ2-7, with 7 positions matching TRBD1. The ends lost 3 bases at V and 4 bases at J; junction bases unmatched: 6. CDR3 length: 14 amino acids. Germline loops: CDR1 MNHEY, CDR2 SMNVEV (reference sequence). The CDR3 spells CASSLGRDRYEQYF. The CDR3, as DNA: TGTGCCAGCAGTTTGGGTCGGGACAGATACGAGCAGTACTTC.

The chain has TRBV20-1 and TRBJ2-1; TRBD2 matches at 7 bases. The V and J ends lost 3 bases and 3 bases, in that order; junction bases with no gene match: 5. Germline values: CDR1 DFQATT, CDR2 SNEGSKA (reference sequence). The CDR3 spans 14 residues. For the CDR3, the DNA is TGCAGTGCTAGGGCTAGCGGACTCTACAATGAGCAGTTCTTC. Protein: CSARASGLYNEQFF.